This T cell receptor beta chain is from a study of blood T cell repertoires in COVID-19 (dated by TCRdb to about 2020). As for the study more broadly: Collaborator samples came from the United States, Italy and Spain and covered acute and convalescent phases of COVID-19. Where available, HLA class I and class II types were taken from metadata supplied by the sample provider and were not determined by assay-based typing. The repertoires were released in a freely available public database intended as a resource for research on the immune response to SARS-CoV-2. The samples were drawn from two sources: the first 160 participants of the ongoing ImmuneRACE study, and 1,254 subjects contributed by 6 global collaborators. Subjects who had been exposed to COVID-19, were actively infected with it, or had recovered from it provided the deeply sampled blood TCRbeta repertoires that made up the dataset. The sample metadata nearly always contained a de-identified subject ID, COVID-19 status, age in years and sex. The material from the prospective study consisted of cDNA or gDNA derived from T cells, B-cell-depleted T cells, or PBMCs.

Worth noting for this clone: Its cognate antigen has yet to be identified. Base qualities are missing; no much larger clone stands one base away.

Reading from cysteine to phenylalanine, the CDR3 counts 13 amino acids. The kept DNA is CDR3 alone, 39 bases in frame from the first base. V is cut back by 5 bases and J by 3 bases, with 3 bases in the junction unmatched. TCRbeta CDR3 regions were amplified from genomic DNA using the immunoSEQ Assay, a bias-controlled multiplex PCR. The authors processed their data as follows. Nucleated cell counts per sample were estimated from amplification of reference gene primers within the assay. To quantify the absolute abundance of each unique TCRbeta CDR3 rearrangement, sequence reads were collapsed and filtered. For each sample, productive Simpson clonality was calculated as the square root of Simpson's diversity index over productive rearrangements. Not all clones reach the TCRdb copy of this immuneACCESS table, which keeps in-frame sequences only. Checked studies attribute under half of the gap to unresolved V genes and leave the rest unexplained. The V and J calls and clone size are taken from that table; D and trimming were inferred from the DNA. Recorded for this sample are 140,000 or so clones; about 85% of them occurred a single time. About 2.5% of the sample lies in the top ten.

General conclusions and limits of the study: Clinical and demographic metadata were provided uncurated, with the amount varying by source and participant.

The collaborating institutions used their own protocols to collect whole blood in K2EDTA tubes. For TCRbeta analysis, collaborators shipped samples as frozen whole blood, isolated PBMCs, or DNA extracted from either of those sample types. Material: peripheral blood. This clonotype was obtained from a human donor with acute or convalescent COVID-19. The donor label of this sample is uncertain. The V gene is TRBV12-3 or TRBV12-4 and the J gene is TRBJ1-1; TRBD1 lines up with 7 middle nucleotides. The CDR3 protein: CASSTTGYTEAFF. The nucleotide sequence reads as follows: TGTGCCAGCAGTACGACAGGGTACACTGAAGCTTTCTTT.